This TCR beta chain was documented in a study of T cell responses to AZD1222 COVID-19 vaccine. Study-wide results and limits: The peak T cell response came first, and repertoires were sampled only after it. Baseline seropositivity occurred in only a handful of AZD1222 recipients.

The protocol was immunoSEQ multiplex PCR, while the TCRdb copy is restricted to in-frame clones and leaves out a portion. In the table there are some 95,000 clones, over 75% of which are singletons. In regard to this clone: Its antigen is as yet unknown. This sequence may be a read error, since a much larger clone differs from it by one base. The same CDR3 is also encoded by other DNA sequences in this sample.

This specimen consisted of peripheral blood, obtained 28 days after the second AZD1222 dose. This receptor was identified in an adult who received the AZD1222 COVID-19 vaccine.

The CDR3 loop is CASSDPGQPQHF. The CDR3 DNA reads TGTGCCAGCAGTGACCCCGGTCAGCCCCAGCATTTT. V usage is TRBV25-1 and J usage is TRBJ1-5; the D is unclear. Germline CDR1 MGHDK, CDR2 SYGVNS. Deletions cut 3 bases from V and 6 bases from J, with 6 bases between. This CDR3 is built from 12 residues.